The following is a T cell receptor (beta chain) sequence with its context. This sample is part of a study of monozygotic twins with inflammatory bowel disease. Without any T cell sorting, total RNA was isolated from whole blood. The CDR3 runs 16 residues. Germline V gives CDR1 MGHRA, CDR2 YSYEKL. TCRdb reworked the 5' RACE reads into one entry per CDR3 protein, no DNA. The listing records fewer than 350,000 distinct CDR3 sequences. V gene TRBV4-1 combines with J gene TRBJ2-6. This TCR came from a human donor with ulcerative colitis or Crohn's disease, or a healthy co-twin of an affected twin (not recorded which). Sequenced sample: blood. CDR3 protein: CASSQRTASGANVLTF.